The 9 T cell receptor beta chains given below trace back to one sample, sequenced in a study of Ad26.COV2.S vaccination and SARS-CoV-2 variants. This table comes from immunoSEQ multiplex PCR, and its TCRdb copy is limited to in-frame clones, with some not included. The sample has fewer than 900,000 clones, about 90% seen once; the top ten hold about 1.5%. The treatment here: around 19 received Ad26.COV2.S at low or high dose, single or two shots; about 5 received placebo; per-sample allocation not given. Collection of samples fell on day 63 after the first vaccine or placebo injection. The source material was peripheral blood, sampled in a trial of Ad26.COV2.S vaccine versus placebo. All receptors derive from a person between 18 and 65 years old who received the Ad26.COV2.S COVID-19 vaccine or a placebo.

This chain connects TRBV7-9 to TRBJ1-6; D call uncertain. Trimming shortened V by 1 base and J by 9 bases, and 13 bases separated the two germline ends. The CDR3 covers 15 residues. The germline gives CDR1 SEHNR, CDR2 FQNEAQ (reference sequence). CDR3 coding DNA: TGTGCCAGCAGCTTAGAAACACTATGGGGTTCACCCCTCCACTTT. This translates into CASSLETLWGSPLHF. Full variable domain (rest looked up from reference TRBV7-9 and TRBJ1-6): DTGVSQNPRHKITKRGQNVTFRCDPISEHNRLYWYRQTLGQGPEFLTYFQNEAQLEKSRLLSDRFSAERPKGSFSTLEIQRTEQGDSAMYLCASSLETLWGSPLHFGNGTRLTVT.

This chain uses TRBV4-2 with TRBJ2-1; 11 bases agree with TRBD2. J was trimmed by 0 bases and V by 3 bases; bases with no gene match: 1. The V gene's germline CDR1 is LGHNA and CDR2 YNFKEQ. CDR3 length: 16 residues. The CDR3 loop is CASSQTSGDSYNEQFF. As DNA, the CDR3 is TGTGCCAGCAGCCAGACTAGCGGGGACTCCTACAATGAGCAGTTCTTC.

The V gene is TRBV19, the J gene TRBJ1-4; D is unclear. The CDR3 totals 16 residues. The V end was cut by 1 base, the J end by 4 bases, with 13 bases between. CDR1 and CDR2 (germline): LNHDA, SQIVND (reference sequence). The CDR3 reads CASSIAAGRNNEKLFF. Written as DNA, the CDR3 is TGTGCCAGTAGTATAGCCGCTGGACGGAATAATGAAAAACTGTTTTTT.

This chain connects TRBV29-1 to TRBJ2-1, with D uncertain. The ends were cut back, 6 bases at V and 2 bases at J, with 17 bases in the middle. This CDR3 spans 15 amino acids. Germline CDR1 is SQVTM and CDR2 is ANQGSEA. The CDR3 sequence is CSVPLGRRPYNEQFF. The DNA for the CDR3 is TGCAGCGTACCCTTAGGGCGGAGACCCTACAATGAGCAGTTCTTC.

The V and J genes are TRBV30 and TRBJ2-1, with D perhaps matching TRBD1 (5 bases). The germline gives CDR1 GTSNPN, CDR2 SVGIG (reference sequence). The CDR3 covers 11 residues. The V and J ends lost 7 bases and 9 bases respectively, with 13 bases between them. This chain's CDR3 is CASAGIVEQFF. The CDR3 coding sequence is TGTGCCTCGGCAGGGATAGTTGAGCAGTTCTTC.

This chain joins TRBV12-2 and TRBJ2-5. TRBV12-2 is a pseudogene. The CDR3 length is 12 residues. In nucleotides, the CDR3 is TGTGCAAGTCGCTCGCAGAGGGGAGCCCAATACTTC. Translation: CASRSQRGAQYF.

J is TRBJ2-3 and V is TRBV18, with 10 bases aligning to TRBD1. V dropped 3 bases and J dropped 2; count of bases not matched to a gene: 2. CDR3 length: 15 amino acids. Germline V gives CDR1 KGHSH, CDR2 LQKENI. The CDR3 protein is CASSPGQGITDTQYF. CDR3 bases: TGTGCCAGCTCACCGGGACAGGGGATCACAGATACGCAGTATTTT. Variable domain in full (rest from reference TRBV18 and TRBJ2-3): NAGVMQNPRHLVRRRGQEARLRCSPMKGHSHVYWYRQLPEEGLKFMVYLQKENIIDESGMPKERFSAEFPKEGPSILRIQQVVRGDSAAYFCASSPGQGITDTQYFGPGTRLTVL.

The chain recombines TRBV9 with TRBJ2-2, with 9 nucleotides matching TRBD2. The CDR3 consists of 17 residues. Germline lookup yields CDR1 SGDLS and CDR2 YYNGEE. J was trimmed by 6 bases and V by 4 bases; bases with no gene match: 13. The CDR3 reads CASSKSFSGRGPGELFF. DNA for the CDR3: TGTGCCAGCAGCAAGAGCTTTAGCGGGAGAGGTCCCGGGGAGCTGTTTTTT.

Details on this clone: This clone may be a read error of a much larger clone one base away. The sample carries other DNA sequences with the same CDR3. The CDR3 loop reads CASSSGYGYTF. In DNA form, the CDR3 reads TGTGCCAGCAGTTCCGGCTATGGCTACACCTTC. This chain uses TRBV6-5 with TRBJ1-2; no clear D gene. In germline, CDR1 is MNHEY, CDR2 SVGAGI. The CDR3 contains 11 residues. Trimming removed 4 bases at V and 4 bases at J, with 4 bases between.